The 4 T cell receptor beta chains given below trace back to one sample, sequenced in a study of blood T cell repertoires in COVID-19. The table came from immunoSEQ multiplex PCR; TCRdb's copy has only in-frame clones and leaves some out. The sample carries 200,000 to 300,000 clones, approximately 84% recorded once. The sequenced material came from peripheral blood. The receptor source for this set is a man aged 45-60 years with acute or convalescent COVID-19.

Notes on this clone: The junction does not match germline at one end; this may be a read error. Here the CDR3 DNA reads TGCGCCAGCAGCACGGGAGATCCTCGGACTAGCTCTTTC. This translates into CASSTGDPRTSSF. The chain employs TRBV5-1 and TRBJ2-7; 8 bases map to TRBD2. The CDR3 sequence is 13 residues long. Germline assignment: CDR1 SGHRS and CDR2 YFSETQ.

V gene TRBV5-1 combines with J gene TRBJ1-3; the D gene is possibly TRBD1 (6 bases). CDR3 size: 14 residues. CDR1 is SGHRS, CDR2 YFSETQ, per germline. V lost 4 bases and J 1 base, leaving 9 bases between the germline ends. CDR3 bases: TGCGCCAGCAGCGAACAGGGTTCTGGAAACACCATATATTTT. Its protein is CASSEQGSGNTIYF. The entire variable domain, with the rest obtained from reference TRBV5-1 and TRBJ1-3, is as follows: KAGVTQTPRYLIKTRGQQVTLSCSPISGHRSVSWYQQTPGQGLQFLFEYFSETQRNKGNFPGRFSGRQFSNSRSEMNVSTLELGDSALYLCASSEQGSGNTIYFGEGSWLTVV.

CDR3: CASRHRTGSTDTQYF. CDR3 coding DNA: TGTGCCAGCAGGCACAGGACAGGGAGCACAGATACGCAGTATTTT. The V call is TRBV6-5, the J call TRBJ2-3; 8 bases line up with TRBD1. V lost 6 bases and J lost 0; bases outside the gene matches: 5. The CDR3 extends over 15 amino acids. From germline, CDR1 is MNHEY and CDR2 SVGAGI.

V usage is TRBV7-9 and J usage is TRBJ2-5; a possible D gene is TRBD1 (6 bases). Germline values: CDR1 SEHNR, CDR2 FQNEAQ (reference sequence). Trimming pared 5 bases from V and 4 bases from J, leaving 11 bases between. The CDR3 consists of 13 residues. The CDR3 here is CASSRQVGETQYF. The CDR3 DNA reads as TGTGCCAGCAGCCGACAGGTGGGAGAGACCCAGTACTTC.